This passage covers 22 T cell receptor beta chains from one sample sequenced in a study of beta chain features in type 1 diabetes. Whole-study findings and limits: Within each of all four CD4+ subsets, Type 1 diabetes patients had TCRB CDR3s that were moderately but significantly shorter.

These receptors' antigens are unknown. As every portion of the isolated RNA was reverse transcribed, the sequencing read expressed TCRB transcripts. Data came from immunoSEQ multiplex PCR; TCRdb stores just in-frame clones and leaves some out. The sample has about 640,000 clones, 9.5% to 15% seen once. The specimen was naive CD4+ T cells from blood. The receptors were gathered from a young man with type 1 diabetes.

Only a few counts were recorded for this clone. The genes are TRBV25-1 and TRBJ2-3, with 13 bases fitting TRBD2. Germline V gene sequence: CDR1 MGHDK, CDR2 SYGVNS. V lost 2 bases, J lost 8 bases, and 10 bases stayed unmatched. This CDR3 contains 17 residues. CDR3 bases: TGTGCCAGCAGTGAACTGGGGACTAGCGGGGCATCTGTTACGCAGTATTTT. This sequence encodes CASSELGTSGASVTQYF. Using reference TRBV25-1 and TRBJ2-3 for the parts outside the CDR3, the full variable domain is EADIYQTPRYLVIGTGKKITLECSQTMGHDKMYWYQQDPGMELHLIHYSYGVNSTEKGDLSSESTVSRIRTEHFPLTLESARPSHTSQYLCASSELGTSGASVTQYFGPGTRLTVL.

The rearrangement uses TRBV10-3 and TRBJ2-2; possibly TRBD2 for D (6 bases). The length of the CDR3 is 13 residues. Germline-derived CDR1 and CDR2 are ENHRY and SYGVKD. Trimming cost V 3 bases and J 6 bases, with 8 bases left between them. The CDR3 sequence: CAISDRESGELFF. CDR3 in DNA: TGTGCCATCAGTGATCGGGAGTCCGGGGAGCTGTTTTTT.

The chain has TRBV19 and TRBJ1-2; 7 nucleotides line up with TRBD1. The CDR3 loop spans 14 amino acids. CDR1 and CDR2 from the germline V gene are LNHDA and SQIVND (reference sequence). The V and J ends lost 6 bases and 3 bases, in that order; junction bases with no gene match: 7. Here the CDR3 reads CASRIRGGDYGYTF. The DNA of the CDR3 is TGTGCCAGTAGGATTCGAGGGGGCGACTATGGCTACACCTTC.

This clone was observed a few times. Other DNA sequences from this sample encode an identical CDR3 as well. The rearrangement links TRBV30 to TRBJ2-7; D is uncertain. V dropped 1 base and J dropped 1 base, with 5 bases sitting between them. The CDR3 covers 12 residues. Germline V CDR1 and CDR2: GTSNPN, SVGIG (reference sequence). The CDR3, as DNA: TGTGCCTGGAGTGGCCCGTCCTACGAGCAGTACTTC. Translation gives CAWSGPSYEQYF.

CDR3 residues: CASSEGAANTEAFF. In DNA form, the CDR3 reads TGTGCCAGCAGTGAGGGTGCGGCGAACACTGAAGCTTTCTTT. The J gene is TRBJ1-1, the V gene TRBV6-1; D is ambiguous. CDR1 is MNHNS and CDR2 is SASEGT in the germline V gene. This CDR3 contains 14 residues. The ends were cut back, 3 bases at V and 1 base at J, with 9 bases in the middle.

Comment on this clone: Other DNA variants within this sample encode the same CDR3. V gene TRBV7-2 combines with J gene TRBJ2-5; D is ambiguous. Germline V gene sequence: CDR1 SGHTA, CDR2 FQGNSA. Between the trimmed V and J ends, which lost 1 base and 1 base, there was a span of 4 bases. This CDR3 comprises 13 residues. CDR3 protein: CASSLVGQETQYF. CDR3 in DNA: TGTGCCAGCAGCTTAGTGGGCCAAGAGACCCAGTACTTC.

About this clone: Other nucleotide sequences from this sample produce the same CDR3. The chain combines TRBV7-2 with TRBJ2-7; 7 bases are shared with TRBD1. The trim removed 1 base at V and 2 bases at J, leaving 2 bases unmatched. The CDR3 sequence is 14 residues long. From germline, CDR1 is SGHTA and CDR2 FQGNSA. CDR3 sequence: CASSLGTGTYEQYF. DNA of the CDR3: TGTGCCAGCAGCTTAGGGACAGGTACCTACGAGCAGTACTTC.

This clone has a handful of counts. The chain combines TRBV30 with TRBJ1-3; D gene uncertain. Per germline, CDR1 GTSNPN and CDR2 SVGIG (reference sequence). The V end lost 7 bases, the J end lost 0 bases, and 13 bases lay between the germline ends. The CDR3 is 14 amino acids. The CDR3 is CASQSPASGNTIYF. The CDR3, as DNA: TGTGCCTCGCAGTCGCCGGCCTCTGGAAACACCATATATTTT.

CDR3 DNA sequence: TGTGCCAGCAGTCAGGGACCTCAGCCCCAGCATTTT. It codes for CASSQGPQPQHF. V gene TRBV28 combines with J gene TRBJ1-5, with a weak D call TRBD1 (5 bases). Germline V CDR1 and CDR2: MDHEN, SYDVKM. The ends were cut back, 5 bases at V and 6 bases at J, with 8 bases in the middle. This CDR3 is built from 12 residues.

The chain's CDR3 is CASSETVAGGYEQYF. CDR3 sequence (DNA): TGTGCCAGCAGTGAAACCGTGGCAGGGGGCTACGAGCAGTACTTC. This chain joins TRBV25-1 and TRBJ2-7; TRBD1 aligns across 7 bases. The CDR3 contains 15 residues. The V and J ends lost 2 bases and 3 bases, in that order; junction bases with no gene match: 7. Germline-derived CDR1 and CDR2 are MGHDK and SYGVNS.

CDR3 sequence (DNA): TGTGCCAGCAGCGTGGGGGTCAGGTCTGACACTGAAGCTTTCTTT. Translated, it gives CASSVGVRSDTEAFF. The rearrangement links TRBV9 to TRBJ1-1, with D tentatively TRBD1 (5 bases). This CDR3 has 15 residues. Germline CDR1 SGDLS, CDR2 YYNGEE. Trimming cost V 2 bases and J 3 bases, with 14 bases left between them.

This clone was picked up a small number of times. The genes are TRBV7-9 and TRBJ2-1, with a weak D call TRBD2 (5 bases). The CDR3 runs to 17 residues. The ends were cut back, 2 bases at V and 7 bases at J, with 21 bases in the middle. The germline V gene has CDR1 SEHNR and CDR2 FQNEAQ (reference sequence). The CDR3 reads CASSLIPTSIRENEQFF. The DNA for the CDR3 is TGTGCCAGCAGCTTAATCCCCACCTCAATACGGGAAAATGAGCAGTTCTTC.

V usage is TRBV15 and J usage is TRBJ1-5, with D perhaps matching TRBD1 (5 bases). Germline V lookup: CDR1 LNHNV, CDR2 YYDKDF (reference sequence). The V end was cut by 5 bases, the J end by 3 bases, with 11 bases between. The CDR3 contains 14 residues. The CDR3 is CATSQGRNNQPQHF. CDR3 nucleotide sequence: TGTGCCACCAGCCAGGGACGGAACAATCAGCCCCAGCATTTT.

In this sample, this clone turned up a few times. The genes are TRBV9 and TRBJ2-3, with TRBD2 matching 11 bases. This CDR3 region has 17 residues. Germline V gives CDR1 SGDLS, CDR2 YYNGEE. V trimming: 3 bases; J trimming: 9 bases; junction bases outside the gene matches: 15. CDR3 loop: CASSARGVTSGGVTQYF. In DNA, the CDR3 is TGTGCCAGCAGCGCGAGAGGTGTTACTAGCGGGGGAGTCACGCAGTATTTT. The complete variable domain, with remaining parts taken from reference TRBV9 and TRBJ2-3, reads DSGVTQTPKHLITATGQRVTLRCSPRSGDLSVYWYQQSLDQGLQFLIQYYNGEERAKGNILERFSAQQFPDLHSELNLSSLELGDSALYFCASSARGVTSGGVTQYFGPGTRLTVL.

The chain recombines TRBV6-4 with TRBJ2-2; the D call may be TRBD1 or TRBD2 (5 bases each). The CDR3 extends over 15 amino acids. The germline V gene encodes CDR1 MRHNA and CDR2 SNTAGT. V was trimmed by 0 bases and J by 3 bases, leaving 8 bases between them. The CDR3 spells CASSDSGTHTGELFF. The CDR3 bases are TGTGCCAGCAGTGACTCCGGGACCCACACCGGGGAGCTGTTTTTT.

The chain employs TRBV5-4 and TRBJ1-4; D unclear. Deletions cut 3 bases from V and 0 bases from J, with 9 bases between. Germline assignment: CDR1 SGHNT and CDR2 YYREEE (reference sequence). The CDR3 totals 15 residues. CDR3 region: CASSYSFSTNEKLFF. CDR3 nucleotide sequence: TGTGCCAGCAGCTACAGCTTTTCAACTAATGAAAAACTGTTTTTT. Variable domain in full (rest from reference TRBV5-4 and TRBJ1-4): ETGVTQSPTHLIKTRGQQVTLRCSSQSGHNTVSWYQQALGQGPQFIFQYYREEENGRGNFPPRFSGLQFPNYSSELNVNALELDDSALYLCASSYSFSTNEKLFFGSGTQLSVL.

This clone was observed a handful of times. The CDR3 DNA reads TGTGCCAGTAGTCCCCTAGCGGGGGGGCCCAGAGAGACCCAGTACTTC. It encodes CASSPLAGGPRETQYF. This rearrangement joins TRBV19 to TRBJ2-5; 12 bases fit TRBD2. The CDR3 sequence is 16 residues long. Germline CDR1 reads LNHDA; CDR2 reads SQIVND (reference sequence). V trimming: 5 bases; J trimming: 4 bases; junction bases outside the gene matches: 8.

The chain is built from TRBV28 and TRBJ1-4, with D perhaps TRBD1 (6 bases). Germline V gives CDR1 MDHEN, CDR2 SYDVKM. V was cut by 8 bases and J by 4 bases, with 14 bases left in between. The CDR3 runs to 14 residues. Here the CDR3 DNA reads TGTGCCAGCCGCAACGGGGGCGTTAATGAAAAACTGTTTTTT. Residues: CASRNGGVNEKLFF.

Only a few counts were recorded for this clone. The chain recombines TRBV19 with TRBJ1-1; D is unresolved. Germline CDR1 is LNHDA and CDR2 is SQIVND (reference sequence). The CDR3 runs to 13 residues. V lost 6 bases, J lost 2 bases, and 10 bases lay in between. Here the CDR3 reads CASRTQFNTEAFF. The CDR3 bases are TGTGCCAGTAGGACACAATTTAACACTGAAGCTTTCTTT.

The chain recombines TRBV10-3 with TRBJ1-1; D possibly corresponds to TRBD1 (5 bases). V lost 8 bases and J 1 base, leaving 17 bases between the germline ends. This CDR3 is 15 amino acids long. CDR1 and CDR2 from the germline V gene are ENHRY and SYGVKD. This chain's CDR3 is CAIGDSGRANTEAFF. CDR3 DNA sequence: TGTGCCATCGGCGATTCAGGGAGAGCGAACACTGAAGCTTTCTTT.

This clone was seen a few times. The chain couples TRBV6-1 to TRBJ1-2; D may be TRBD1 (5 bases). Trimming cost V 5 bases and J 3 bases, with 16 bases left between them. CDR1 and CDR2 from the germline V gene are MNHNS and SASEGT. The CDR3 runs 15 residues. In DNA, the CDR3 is TGTGCCAGCAGTCCTTCTCCGGACATAGACTATGGCTACACCTTC. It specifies CASSPSPDIDYGYTF.

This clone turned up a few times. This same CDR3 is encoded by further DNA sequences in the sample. This chain's CDR3 is CASSPTENQPQHF. DNA for the CDR3: TGTGCCAGCTCACCAACTGAGAATCAGCCCCAGCATTTT. This chain joins TRBV18 and TRBJ1-5, with D uncertain. Germline CDR1 and CDR2: KGHSH and LQKENI. CDR3 length equals 13 residues. Trimming left V 2 bases short and J 4 bases short, with 6 bases between.